These T cell receptor beta chains were read from a single sample in a study of regulatory T cells in long-lasting Graves disease. Via MiXCR, TCRdb re-called the multiplex PCR reads, giving one row per CDR3 protein. The repertoire holds about 620,000 distinct CDR3 sequences, about 16% seen once, with approximately 20% in the top ten. These same data were also listed under a study on T cells in Graves' hyperthyroidism and ophthalmopathy.

Specimen: peripheral blood mononuclear cells (PBMCs), collected at new diagnosis, from a patient treated with antithyroid drugs. Source of these receptors: a woman aged 25 to 39 with Graves disease. Both conserved end residues are part of each CDR3. A D gene is named only where the DNA matches it firmly. Clone size, where shown, is once, few, many, or a class for clones that have expanded.

d_gene	v_gene	j_gene	abundance	CDR3nt	CDR3aa
TRBD2	TRBV9	TRBJ2-2	few	TGTGCCAGCAGCGCACACCCAGGACTAGCGGAAAACACCGGGGAGCTGTTTTTT	CASSAHPGLAENTGELFF
TRBD1	TRBV7-9	TRBJ1-1	many	TGTGCCAGCAGCTACAGGGGGCGGTCTGAAGCTTTCTTT	CASSYRGRSEAFF
.	TRBV5-5	TRBJ2-7	.	TGTGCCAGCAGTCCGCGGGATGCCGCAGCCTACGAGCAGTACTTC	CASSPRDAAAYEQYF
.	TRBV28	TRBJ1-5	.	TGTGCCAGCAGACCAGGGGTATTCAATCAGCCCCAGCATTTT	CASRPGVFNQPQHF
TRBD2	TRBV28	TRBJ2-1	many	TGTGCCAGCACTCCCCGGACTAGCTACAATGAGCAGTTCTTC	CASTPRTSYNEQFF
.	TRBV20-1	TRBJ1-2	many	TGCAGTGCTAGAGGGCTTATTGCAGGCCTCTATGGCTACACCTTC	CSARGLIAGLYGYTF
TRBD1	TRBV2	TRBJ1-1	many	TGTGCCAGCAGAAACAGGGGGTTGAACACTGAAGCTTTCTTT	CASRNRGLNTEAFF
TRBD1	TRBV24-1	TRBJ2-7	many	TGTGCCACCAGTGATACCGGGACAGGGTTCGACGAGCAGTACTTC	CATSDTGTGFDEQYF
TRBD1	TRBV24-1	TRBJ1-2	many	TGTGCCACCAGCGGGACAGCCACTAACTATGGCTACACCTTC	CATSGTATNYGYTF
.	TRBV19	TRBJ1-4	many	TGTGCCAGTAGTATGAAGTCGGCAACTAATGAAAAACTGTTTTTT	CASSMKSATNEKLFF
.	TRBV5-6	TRBJ1-2	.	TGTGCCAGCAGCTTGCCGGGGGCGGTTGGCTACACCTTC	CASSLPGAVGYTF
.	TRBV27	TRBJ1-1	many	TGTGCCAGCAGTCTCAGACAAGTCACTGAAGCTTTCTTT	CASSLRQVTEAFF
TRBD2	TRBV7-2	TRBJ2-7	many	TGTGCCAGCAGCCTAAAAGCGGGACTAGCAGGCGAGCAGTACTTC	CASSLKAGLAGEQYF
TRBD2	TRBV28	TRBJ2-1	many	TGTGCCAGCAGTACACATTGGGGGAGGGCCAATGAGCAGTTCTTC	CASSTHWGRANEQFF
.	TRBV29-1	TRBJ1-3	few	TGCAGCGTTGTTAGGGGAAGGGGAGACACCATATATTTT	CSVVRGRGDTIYF
TRBD2	TRBV5-1	TRBJ2-5	.	TGCGCCAGCAGCTTGGAACGGCGGGAGGCCCAAGAGACCCAGTACTTC	CASSLERREAQETQYF
.	TRBV10-3	TRBJ2-7	few	TGTGCCATCAGTGAGAGTGCAGGAGGACCGGGACGGTTTTACGAGCAGTACTTC	CAISESAGGPGRFYEQYF
.	TRBV19	TRBJ2-3	once	TGTGCCAGCAGTATGGGGGGAAAGGTGACAGATACGCAGTATTTT	CASSMGGKVTDTQYF
.	TRBV29-1	TRBJ2-2	few	TGCAGCGCCTTGAGGGACGCGCCAACCGGGGAGCTGTTTTTT	CSALRDAPTGELFF
TRBD2	TRBV6-1	TRBJ2-5	many	TGTGCCAGCCGATCTCCTAGCGGGGCTGGAGAGACCCAGTACTTC	CASRSPSGAGETQYF
TRBD1	TRBV28	TRBJ2-3	many	TGTGCCAGCATAGACAGGGGCTCCTTGTTAGATACGCAGTATTTT	CASIDRGSLLDTQYF
TRBD1	TRBV7-9	TRBJ1-2	.	TGTGCCAGCAGCGCTCATACAGGGGCAGCTAACTATGGCTACACCTTC	CASSAHTGAANYGYTF
.	TRBV19	TRBJ1-5	.	TGTGCCAGTAGTCCCTGGGGTCAGCCCCAGCATTTT	CASSPWGQPQHF
.	TRBV18	TRBJ2-1	.	TGTGCCAGCTCACCACAGGCCTACAATGAGCAGTTCTTC	CASSPQAYNEQFF
.	TRBV27	TRBJ2-2	few	TGTGCCAGCAGTTCAGCACGGACCGGGGGCGGGGAGCTGTTTTTT	CASSSARTGGGELFF
TRBD1	TRBV7-2	TRBJ2-1	many	TGTGCCAGCAGCTCGCCCGGGACAGGGACGTATGAGCAGTTCTTC	CASSSPGTGTYEQFF
TRBD2	TRBV12-5	TRBJ2-1	few	TGTGCTAGTGCTTTGACAGCGCCAGCGGGAGAGGGTGAGCAGTTCTTC	CASALTAPAGEGEQFF
.	TRBV27	TRBJ2-7	many	TGTGCCAGCGCCGCCTTCAACGAGCAGTACTTC	CASAAFNEQYF
TRBD2	TRBV20-1	TRBJ2-7	.	TGCAGTGCGCGACTAGCGGGAGAGTACGAGCAGTACTTC	CSARLAGEYEQYF
.	TRBV7-3	TRBJ2-1	many	TGTGCCAGCAGCTTAAAAGCGGCCTTGTACAATGAGCAGTTCTTC	CASSLKAALYNEQFF
.	TRBV3-1	TRBJ2-1	few	TGTGCCAGCAGCCAAGATTGGAAGCGGTCCAATGAGCAGTTCTTC	CASSQDWKRSNEQFF
TRBD2	TRBV2	TRBJ2-3	many	TGTGCCAGCGGTGTTAGCGGGGTTACAGATACGCAGTATTTT	CASGVSGVTDTQYF
.	TRBV28	TRBJ2-1	.	TGTGCCAGCAGGAAAAGCGGGCCCTCCTACAATGAGCAGTTCTTC	CASRKSGPSYNEQFF
.	TRBV28	TRBJ1-6	.	TGTGCCAGCGGTAGACTGGCGAATTCACCCCTCCACTTT	CASGRLANSPLHF
.	TRBV24-1	TRBJ2-3	.	TGTGCCACCAGTGATTTGTACGCATCAGATACGCAGTATTTT	CATSDLYASDTQYF
TRBD1	TRBV5-1	TRBJ2-3	many	TGCGCCAGCAGCTCTTCCCCGGGACAGACCACAGATACGCAGTATTTT	CASSSSPGQTTDTQYF
.	TRBV2	TRBJ1-1	many	TGTGCCAGCAGTGTAGAGAACACTGAAGCTTTCTTT	CASSVENTEAFF
TRBD2	TRBV19	TRBJ2-7	.	TGTGCCAGTAGTATCCCCGCTAGCGGGAGCCACGAGCAGTACTTC	CASSIPASGSHEQYF
TRBD1	TRBV7-2	TRBJ1-5	.	TGTGCCAGCAGCCGACCGTCGACAGGGGCGGTTGTAATTCAGCCCCAGCATTTT	CASSRPSTGAVVIQPQHF
TRBD2	TRBV11-2	TRBJ2-7	few	TGTGCCAGCAGCCCGCGCAAGCGGGAGAGAAAGTATTACTCCTACGAGCAGTACTTC	CASSPRKRERKYYSYEQYF
.	TRBV7-3	TRBJ2-3	few	TGTGCCAGCAGCCCTAACTCAAACCCAGGCACAGATACGCAGTATTTT	CASSPNSNPGTDTQYF
.	TRBV5-1	TRBJ1-1	few	TGCGCCAGCAGCTTGGTGGTGGGGCCCACTGAAGCTTTCTTT	CASSLVVGPTEAFF
.	TRBV2	TRBJ1-2	.	TGTGCCAGCAGTGAAGGGGGGGCTGGTGGCTACACCTTC	CASSEGGAGGYTF
.	TRBV11-2	TRBJ2-1	many	TGTGCCAGCAGCCGCCCTGGATATGAGCAGTTCTTC	CASSRPGYEQFF
TRBD2	TRBV19	TRBJ2-5	.	TGTGCCAGCAGCCCCGGGAGGAGGGAGACCCAGTACTTC	CASSPGRRETQYF